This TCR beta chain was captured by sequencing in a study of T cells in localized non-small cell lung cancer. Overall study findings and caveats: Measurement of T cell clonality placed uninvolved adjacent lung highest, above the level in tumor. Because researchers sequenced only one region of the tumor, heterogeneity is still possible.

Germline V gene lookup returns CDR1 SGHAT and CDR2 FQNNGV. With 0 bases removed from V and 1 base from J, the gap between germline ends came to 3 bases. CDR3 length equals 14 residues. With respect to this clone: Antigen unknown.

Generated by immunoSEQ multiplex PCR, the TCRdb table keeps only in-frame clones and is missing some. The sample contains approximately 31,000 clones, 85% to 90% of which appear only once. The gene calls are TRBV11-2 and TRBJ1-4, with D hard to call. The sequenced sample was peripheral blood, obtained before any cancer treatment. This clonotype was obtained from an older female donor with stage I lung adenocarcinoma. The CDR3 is CASSLERTNEKLFF. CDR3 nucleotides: TGTGCCAGCAGCTTAGAGCGAACTAATGAAAAACTGTTTTTT.